One sample yielded the 25 T cell receptor beta chains listed below, sequenced in a study of blood T cell repertoires in COVID-19. Only in-frame clones appear in the TCRdb table, and some are missing; sequencing was by immunoSEQ multiplex PCR. The sample carries some 150,000 clones, approximately 82% recorded once. Sequencing used peripheral blood. Receptors originate from a human donor in a cohort sampled during active COVID-19.

V and J are TRBV6-6 and TRBJ2-1, with 10 bases that match TRBD2. In germline, CDR1 is MNHNY, CDR2 SVGAGI (reference sequence). The V gene end was trimmed by 5 bases and the J gene end by 0 bases; junction bases not matched to a gene: 10. The CDR3 is made up of 18 amino acids. The CDR3 spells CASSRAGGPGGSYNEQFF. The CDR3 coding sequence is TGTGCCAGCAGTCGAGCGGGAGGGCCGGGTGGCTCCTACAATGAGCAGTTCTTC.

The V and J genes are TRBV11-2 and TRBJ1-6; D not certain. Germline V gives CDR1 SGHAT, CDR2 FQNNGV. This CDR3 region has 14 residues. With 4 bases removed from V and 7 bases from J, the gap between germline ends came to 11 bases. The CDR3 region is CASSSQRVNSPLHF. CDR3 DNA: TGTGCCAGCAGCTCCCAGCGAGTAAATTCACCCCTCCACTTT.

The rearrangement joins TRBV19 to TRBJ2-1, with a weak D call TRBD2 (7 bases). CDR1 and CDR2 (germline): LNHDA, SQIVND (reference sequence). The CDR3 sequence is 14 residues long. The V gene lost 8 bases and the J gene lost 2 bases, with 13 bases spanning the gap. CDR3 residues: CASEGGVTYNEQFF. The CDR3 DNA reads as TGTGCCAGTGAAGGGGGGGTAACCTACAATGAGCAGTTCTTC. Filled out from reference TRBV19 and TRBJ2-1, the complete variable domain reads DGGITQSPKYLFRKEGQNVTLSCEQNLNHDAMYWYRQDPGQGLRLIYYSQIVNDFQKGDIAEGYSVSREKKESFPLTVTSAQKNPTAFYLCASEGGVTYNEQFFGPGTRLTVL.

Concerning this clone: Other DNA sequences in this sample translate to the same CDR3. The gene calls are TRBV6-5 and TRBJ1-1, with D maybe TRBD1 (5 bases). V gave up 6 bases and J gave up 1 base, with 12 bases separating them. The CDR3 has 14 residues. CDR1 MNHEY and CDR2 SVGAGI come from the germline V gene. CDR3 in amino acids: CASSRFDRNTEAFF. DNA for the CDR3: TGTGCCAGCAGCCGGTTCGACAGGAACACTGAAGCTTTCTTT.

The rearrangement links TRBV10-3 to TRBJ2-3; 8 bases map to TRBD2. The trim removed 2 bases at V and 5 bases at J, leaving 9 bases unmatched. The CDR3 totals 16 residues. From germline, CDR1 is ENHRY and CDR2 SYGVKD. Here the CDR3 DNA reads TGTGCCATCAGTGAGCCGGGACTAGGCTTTGAAGATACGCAGTATTTT. It codes for CAISEPGLGFEDTQYF.

This clone has a handful of counts. This rearrangement joins TRBV28 to TRBJ1-5; D gene unclear. Trimming left V 5 bases short and J 0 bases short, with 8 bases between. This CDR3 contains 14 residues. The germline gives CDR1 MDHEN, CDR2 SYDVKM. CDR3 nucleotide sequence: TGTGCCAGCAGTCGAGGGTTTAGCAATCAGCCCCAGCATTTT. Amino acids: CASSRGFSNQPQHF.

The J gene is TRBJ2-7, the V gene TRBV2; D unresolved. There are 14 residues in the CDR3. The V end lost 5 bases, the J end lost 3 bases, and 14 bases lay between the germline ends. Germline CDR1 and CDR2: SNHLY and FYNNEI. CDR3 nucleotide sequence: TGTGCCAGCAGTATTTATCCCCCCGTCTACGAGCAGTACTTC. Its translation is CASSIYPPVYEQYF.

The chain recombines TRBV5-4 with TRBJ1-5; D uncertain. This CDR3 is built from 15 residues. V was trimmed by 4 bases and J by 0 bases, leaving 11 bases between them. Looked up from germline, CDR1 is SGHNT and CDR2 is YYREEE (reference sequence). DNA of the CDR3: TGTGCCAGCAGCCTCGGAGTATATAGCAATCAGCCCCAGCATTTT. Protein: CASSLGVYSNQPQHF.

The V gene is TRBV3-1 (or the pseudogene TRBV3-2), the J gene TRBJ2-6, with a possible D match to TRBD2 (6 bases). The CDR3 has 19 amino acids. Trimming left V 1 base short and J 1 base short, with 17 bases between. Germline V gene data show CDR1 as LGHDT and CDR2 as YNNKEL (reference sequence). The CDR3 DNA reads TGTGCCAGCAGCCAAGCGTTTCTAACCGGGGGTTCTGGGGCCAACGTCCTGACTTTC. Its protein is CASSQAFLTGGSGANVLTF.

The CDR3 here is CASSQELPRRAGFGAFF. The CDR3 DNA reads as TGCGCCAGCAGCCAAGAACTTCCCAGGCGGGCCGGCTTTGGAGCTTTCTTT. The chain combines TRBV4-3 with TRBJ1-1, with unresolved D. Germline CDR1 LGHNA, CDR2 YSLEER. The CDR3 sequence is 17 residues long. V lost 0 bases to trimming and J lost 10 bases, with 24 bases between them.

Regarding this clone: The germline gene is not matched at one end of the junction; a read error may be the cause. The chain combines TRBV4-1 with TRBJ1-1, with a possible D match to TRBD1 (5 bases). Looked up from germline, CDR1 is MGHRA and CDR2 is YSYEKL. The CDR3 contains 16 residues. CDR3 bases: TGCGCCAGCAGCCAACGTAACAGCGGGTTCTTGGGGGAAGGTTTCTTT. This translates into CASSQRNSGFLGEGFF.

V is TRBV6-5 and J is TRBJ2-7; the match to TRBD2 covers 11 bases. The CDR3 spans 14 residues. Per germline, CDR1 MNHEY and CDR2 SVGAGI. V dropped 6 bases and J dropped 7; count of bases not matched to a gene: 8. The CDR3 DNA sequence: TGTGCCAGCAGACTAGCGGGGGATGTTGGAGAGCAGTACTTC. Its translation: CASRLAGDVGEQYF.

This chain uses TRBV29-1 with TRBJ2-7; D is unclear. Trimming cost V 4 bases and J 1 base, with 5 bases left between them. The CDR3 extends over 11 amino acids. Germline V gives CDR1 SQVTM, CDR2 ANQGSEA. Here the CDR3 DNA reads TGCAGCGTTGCACTGTCCTACGAGCAGTACTTC. Translated, it gives CSVALSYEQYF.

Only one count was recorded for this clone. This chain connects TRBV7-2 to TRBJ2-4; TRBD1 aligns across 7 bases. This CDR3 is built from 13 residues. Looked up from germline, CDR1 is SGHTA and CDR2 is FQGNSA. V was pared by 1 base and J by 9 bases, with 3 bases of the junction left unmatched. The CDR3 region is CASSLGDSPIQYF. CDR3 DNA sequence: TGTGCCAGCAGCTTAGGGGACAGCCCCATTCAGTACTTC.

This chain connects TRBV4-3 to TRBJ1-1; 7 nucleotides match TRBD1. The germline CDR1 and CDR2 sequences are LGHNA and YSLEER. The CDR3 loop spans 14 amino acids. V shed 3 bases, J shed 7 bases, and the junction held 8 bases outside the gene matches. The CDR3 sequence: CASSQETGAHEAFF. The CDR3 DNA follows: TGCGCCAGCAGCCAGGAAACAGGGGCACATGAAGCTTTCTTT.

V gene TRBV21-1 combines with J gene TRBJ2-5; the D call in the table, TRBD2, was not verified against the DNA. TRBV21-1 has pseudogene status. This CDR3 contains 18 residues. The CDR3 region is CASSKVEGFGGQQETQYF. CDR3 bases: TGTGCCAGCAGCAAAGTAGAAGGCTTCGGGGGTCAACAAGAGACCCAGTACTTC.

The J gene is TRBJ1-5, the V gene TRBV28, with D hard to call. CDR3 length: 13 amino acids. V was clipped by 6 bases and J by 7 bases, with 13 bases between them. The germline CDR1 and CDR2 sequences are MDHEN and SYDVKM. The CDR3 here is CASSSPREQPQHF. CDR3 bases: TGTGCCAGCAGCTCGCCTCGGGAGCAGCCCCAGCATTTT.

This rearrangement joins TRBV3-1 (or the pseudogene TRBV3-2) to TRBJ1-1; TRBD1 is a possible D gene (5 bases). Germline-derived CDR1 and CDR2 are LGHDT and YNNKEL (reference sequence). V gave up 2 bases and J gave up 2 bases, with 9 bases separating them. This CDR3 has 14 amino acids. The CDR3 loop reads CASSQLTANTEAFF. CDR3 coding DNA: TGTGCCAGCAGCCAACTGACAGCCAACACTGAAGCTTTCTTT.

This clone has ten or more counts. The identical CDR3 is also encoded by other nucleotide sequences in the sample. The gene calls are TRBV28 and TRBJ1-2, with D tentatively TRBD1 (5 bases). The CDR3 consists of 12 residues. V dropped 4 bases and J dropped 2 bases, with 5 bases sitting between them. Germline CDR1 is MDHEN and CDR2 is SYDVKM. CDR3: CASSSGNYGYTF. CDR3 in DNA: TGTGCCAGCAGTTCAGGGAACTATGGCTACACCTTC.

The chain has TRBV7-2 and TRBJ2-7; D may be TRBD2 (5 bases). Looked up from germline, CDR1 is SGHTA and CDR2 is FQGNSA. This CDR3 has 14 residues. V dropped 1 base and J dropped 5 bases, with 12 bases sitting between them. The CDR3 here is CASSLVRRGHEQYF. The CDR3 DNA is TGTGCCAGCAGCTTAGTTCGTAGAGGGCACGAGCAGTACTTC.

The chain carries TRBV25-1 and TRBJ2-1; the D is unclear. Deletions cut 2 bases from V and 8 bases from J, with 10 bases between. The CDR3 runs 13 residues. Germline CDR1 reads MGHDK; CDR2 reads SYGVNS. CDR3 region: CASSEPFIDEQFF. The CDR3 region has the DNA TGTGCCAGCAGTGAACCGTTTATCGATGAGCAGTTCTTC.

V gene TRBV6-7 combines with J gene TRBJ1-1; D is perhaps TRBD1 (6 bases). TRBV6-7 is known as an ORF, though its function is uncertain. This CDR3 contains 19 residues. Trimming left V 0 bases short and J 0 bases short, with 20 bases between. The CDR3 DNA sequence: TGTGCCAGCAGTTACTCGATTCCGGGACAAATATGGATGAACACTGAAGCTTTCTTT. It encodes CASSYSIPGQIWMNTEAFF.

The genes are TRBV28 and TRBJ2-1; TRBD1 agrees at 8 bases. There are 15 residues in the CDR3. The V gene end was trimmed by 1 base and the J gene end by 9 bases; junction bases not matched to a gene: 8. Per the germline V gene, CDR1 is MDHEN and CDR2 is SYDVKM. The CDR3 sequence is CASSLSGTGGGEQFF. CDR3 sequence (DNA): TGTGCCAGCAGTTTATCCGGGACAGGAGGGGGTGAGCAGTTCTTC.

The chain is built from TRBV6-2 or TRBV6-3 and TRBJ2-1, with TRBD2 as a possible D gene (6 bases). V lost 6 bases and J 10 bases, leaving 19 bases between the germline ends. This CDR3 is 14 amino acids long. Per germline, CDR1 MNHEY and CDR2 SVGEGT. The CDR3 here is CASSSTRGVGEQFF. The CDR3 DNA reads TGTGCCAGCAGCTCGACTAGAGGAGTTGGGGAGCAGTTCTTC.

The chain joins TRBV19 to TRBJ1-4, with 8 bases lining up with TRBD1. V was pared by 3 bases and J by 8 bases, with 14 bases of the junction left unmatched. Germline CDR1 LNHDA, CDR2 SQIVND (reference sequence). CDR3 length: 17 residues. The CDR3 DNA follows: TGTGCCAGTAGTATGAGGGACAGGACTCCGGACGGGGAAAAACTGTTTTTT. Its translation: CASSMRDRTPDGEKLFF.